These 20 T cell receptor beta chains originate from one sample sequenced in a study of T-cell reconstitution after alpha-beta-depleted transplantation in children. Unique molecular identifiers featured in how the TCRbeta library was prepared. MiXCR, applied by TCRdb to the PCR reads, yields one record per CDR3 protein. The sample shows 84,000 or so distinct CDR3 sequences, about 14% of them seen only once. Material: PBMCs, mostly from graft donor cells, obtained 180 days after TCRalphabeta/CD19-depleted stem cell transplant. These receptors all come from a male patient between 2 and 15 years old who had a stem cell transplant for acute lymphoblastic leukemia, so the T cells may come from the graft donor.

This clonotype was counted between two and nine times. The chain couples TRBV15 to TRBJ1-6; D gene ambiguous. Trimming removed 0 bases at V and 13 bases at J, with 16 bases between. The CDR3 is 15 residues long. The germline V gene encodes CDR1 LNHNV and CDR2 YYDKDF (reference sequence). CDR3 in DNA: TGTGCCACCAGCAGAGATATAGAGGCGGGATCGCCCCTCCACTTT. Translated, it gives CATSRDIEAGSPLHF.

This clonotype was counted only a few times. The CDR3 coding sequence is TGTGCCAGCACCTCAATGATCGGGGACCAGCATTTT. Its translation: CASTSMIGDQHF. The gene calls are TRBV12-3 or TRBV12-4 and TRBJ1-5; unclear D gene. The CDR3 contains 12 residues. V was trimmed by 7 bases and J by 12 bases, leaving 16 bases between them.

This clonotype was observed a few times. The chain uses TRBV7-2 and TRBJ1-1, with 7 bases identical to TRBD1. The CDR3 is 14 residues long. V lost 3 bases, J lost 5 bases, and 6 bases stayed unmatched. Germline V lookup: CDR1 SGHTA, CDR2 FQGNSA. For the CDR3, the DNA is TGTGCCAGCAGCTTTGGCAGGGGGGGGACTGAAGCTTTCTTT. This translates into CASSFGRGGTEAFF.

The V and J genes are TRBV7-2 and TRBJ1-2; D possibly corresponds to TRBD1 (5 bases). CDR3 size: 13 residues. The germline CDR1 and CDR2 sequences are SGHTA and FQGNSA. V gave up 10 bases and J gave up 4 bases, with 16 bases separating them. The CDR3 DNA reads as TGTGCCACCAGGGTTTACGACTTCTATGGCTACACCTTC. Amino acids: CATRVYDFYGYTF.

The CDR3 DNA reads as TGCGCCAGCAGCCAAGAGGTCGGATTCGGACACTACTATGGCTACACCTTC. Its protein product is CASSQEVGFGHYYGYTF. The chain combines TRBV4-3 with TRBJ1-2; tentatively, D is TRBD1 (5 bases). CDR1 LGHNA and CDR2 YSLEER come from the germline V gene. This CDR3 region has 17 residues. Trimming stripped 0 bases from V and 3 bases from J, with 17 bases between.

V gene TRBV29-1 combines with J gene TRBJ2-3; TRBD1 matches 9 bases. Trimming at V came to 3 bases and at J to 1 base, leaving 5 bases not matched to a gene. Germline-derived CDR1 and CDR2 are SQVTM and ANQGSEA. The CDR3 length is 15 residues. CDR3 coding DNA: TGCAGCGTTGACCAACGGACAGGGGGCACAGATACGCAGTATTTT. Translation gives CSVDQRTGGTDTQYF.

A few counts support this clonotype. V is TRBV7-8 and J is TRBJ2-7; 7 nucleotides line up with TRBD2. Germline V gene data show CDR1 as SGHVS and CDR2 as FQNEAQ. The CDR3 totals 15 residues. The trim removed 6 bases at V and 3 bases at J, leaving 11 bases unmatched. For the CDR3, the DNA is TGTGCCAGCAGTCCCCCAGGCGGGGGTGACTACGAGCAGTACTTC. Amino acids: CASSPPGGGDYEQYF.

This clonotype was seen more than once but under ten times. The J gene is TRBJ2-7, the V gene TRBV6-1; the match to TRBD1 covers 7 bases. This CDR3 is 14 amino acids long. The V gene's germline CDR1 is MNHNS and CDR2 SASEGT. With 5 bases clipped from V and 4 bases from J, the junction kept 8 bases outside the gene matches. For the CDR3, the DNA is TGTGCCAGCAGTACCGGGACAGTAGCGTACGAGCAGTACTTC. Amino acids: CASSTGTVAYEQYF.

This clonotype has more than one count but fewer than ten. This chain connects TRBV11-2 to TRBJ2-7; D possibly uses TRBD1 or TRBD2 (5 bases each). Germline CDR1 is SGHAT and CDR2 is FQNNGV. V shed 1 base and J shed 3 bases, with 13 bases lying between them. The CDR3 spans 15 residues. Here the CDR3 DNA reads TGTGCCAGCAGCTTAGGGGGACGGCTTATCTACGAGCAGTACTTC. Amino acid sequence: CASSLGGRLIYEQYF.

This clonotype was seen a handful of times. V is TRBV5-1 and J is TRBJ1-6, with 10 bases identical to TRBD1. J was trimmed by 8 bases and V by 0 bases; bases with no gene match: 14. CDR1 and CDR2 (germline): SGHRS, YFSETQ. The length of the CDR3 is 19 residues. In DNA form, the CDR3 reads TGCGCCAGCAGCTTGGGGGATGGGACAGGGGTTCGCCAGTATTCACCCCTCCACTTT. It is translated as CASSLGDGTGVRQYSPLHF. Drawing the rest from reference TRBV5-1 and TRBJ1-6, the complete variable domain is KAGVTQTPRYLIKTRGQQVTLSCSPISGHRSVSWYQQTPGQGLQFLFEYFSETQRNKGNFPGRFSGRQFSNSRSEMNVSTLELGDSALYLCASSLGDGTGVRQYSPLHFGNGTRLTVT.

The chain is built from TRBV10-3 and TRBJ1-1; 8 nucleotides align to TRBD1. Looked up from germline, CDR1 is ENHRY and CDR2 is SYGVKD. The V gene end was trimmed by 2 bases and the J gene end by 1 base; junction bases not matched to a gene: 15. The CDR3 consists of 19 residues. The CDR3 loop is CAISEGGHDRGGENTEAFF. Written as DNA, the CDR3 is TGTGCCATCAGTGAGGGCGGACACGACAGGGGTGGTGAGAACACTGAAGCTTTCTTT.

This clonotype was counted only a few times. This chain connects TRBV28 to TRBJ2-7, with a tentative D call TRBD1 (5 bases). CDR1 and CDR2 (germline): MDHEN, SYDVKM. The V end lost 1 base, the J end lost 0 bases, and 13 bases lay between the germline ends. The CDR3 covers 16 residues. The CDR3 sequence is CASSLSRRQSSYEQYF. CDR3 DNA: TGTGCCAGCAGTTTATCTCGCAGACAGAGCTCCTACGAGCAGTACTTC.

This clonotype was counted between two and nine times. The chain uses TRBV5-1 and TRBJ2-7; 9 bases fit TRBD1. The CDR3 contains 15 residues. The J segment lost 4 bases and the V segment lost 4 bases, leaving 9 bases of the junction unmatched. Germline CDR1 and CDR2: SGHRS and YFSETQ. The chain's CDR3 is CASSAQGAGKYEQYF. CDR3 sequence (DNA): TGCGCCAGCAGCGCACAGGGGGCGGGCAAATACGAGCAGTACTTC.

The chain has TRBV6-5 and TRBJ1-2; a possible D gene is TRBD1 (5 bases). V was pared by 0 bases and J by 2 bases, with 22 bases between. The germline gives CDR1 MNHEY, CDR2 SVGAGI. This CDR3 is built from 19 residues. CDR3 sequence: CASSYSKGRDRRQNYGYTF. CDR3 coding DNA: TGTGCCAGCAGTTACTCGAAGGGAAGGGACCGGCGACAGAACTATGGCTACACCTTC.

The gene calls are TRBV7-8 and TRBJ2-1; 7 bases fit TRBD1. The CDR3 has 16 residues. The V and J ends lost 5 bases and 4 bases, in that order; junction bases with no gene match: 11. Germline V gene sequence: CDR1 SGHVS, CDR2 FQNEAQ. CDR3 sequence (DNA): TGTGCCAGCAGCACCCGGGTAGGGGGCTTATACAATGAGCAGTTCTTC. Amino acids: CASSTRVGGLYNEQFF.

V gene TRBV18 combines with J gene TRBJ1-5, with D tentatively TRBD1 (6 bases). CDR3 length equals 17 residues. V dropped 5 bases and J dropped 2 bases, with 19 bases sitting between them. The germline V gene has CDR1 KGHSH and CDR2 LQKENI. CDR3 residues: CASSKIAGGIGNQPQHF. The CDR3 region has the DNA TGTGCCAGCTCAAAAATAGCGGGGGGCATCGGCAATCAGCCCCAGCATTTT.

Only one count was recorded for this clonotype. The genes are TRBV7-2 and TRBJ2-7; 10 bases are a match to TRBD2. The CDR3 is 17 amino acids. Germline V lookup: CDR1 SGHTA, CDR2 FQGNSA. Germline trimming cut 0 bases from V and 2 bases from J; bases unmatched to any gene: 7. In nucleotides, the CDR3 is TGTGCCAGCAGCTTAGCGTTAAGCGGGGGGGCCCCCTACGAGCAGTACTTC. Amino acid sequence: CASSLALSGGAPYEQYF. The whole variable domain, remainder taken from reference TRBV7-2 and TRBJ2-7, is GAGVSQSPSNKVTEKGKDVELRCDPISGHTALYWYRQSLGQGLEFLIYFQGNSAPDKSGLPSDRFSAERTGGSVSTLTIQRTQQEDSAVYLCASSLALSGGAPYEQYFGPGTRLTVT.

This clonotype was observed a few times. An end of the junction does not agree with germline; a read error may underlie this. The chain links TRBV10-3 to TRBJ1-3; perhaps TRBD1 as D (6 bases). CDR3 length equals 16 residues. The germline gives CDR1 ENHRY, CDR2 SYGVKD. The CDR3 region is CAISQSGAGTGNTIYF. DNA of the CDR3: TGTGCCATCAGTCAGTCGGGGGCCGGTACTGGAAACACCATATATTTT.

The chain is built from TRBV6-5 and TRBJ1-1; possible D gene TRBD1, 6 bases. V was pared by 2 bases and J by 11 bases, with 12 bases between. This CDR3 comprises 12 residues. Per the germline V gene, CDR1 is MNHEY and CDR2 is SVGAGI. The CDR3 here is CASSYGGFDAFF. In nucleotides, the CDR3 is TGTGCCAGCAGTTACGGGGGCTTTGACGCTTTCTTT.

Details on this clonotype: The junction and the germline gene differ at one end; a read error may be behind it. The DNA for the CDR3 is TGTGCCAGCAGCTCCCGTTATAGCGACGTACACAATGGGCAGTTCTTC. Protein product: CASSSRYSDVHNGQFF. The gene calls are TRBV7-8 and TRBJ2-1; possible D gene TRBD2, 5 bases. CDR1 is SGHVS and CDR2 is FQNEAQ in the germline V gene. The CDR3 runs 16 residues.